The TCR beta chain described here comes from a study of T cell repertoires in cytomegalovirus infection. Turning to the study itself: Both recently identified HLA-C-restricted and well-studied HLA-B-restricted CMV epitopes were used in the study. CMV infection and matching HLA type were both indicated by public TCR beta signatures.

The CDR3 extends over 15 amino acids. Germline assignment: CDR1 SGHRS and CDR2 YFSETQ. V gave up 4 bases and J gave up 4 bases, with 12 bases separating them. Broader study findings: Of the TCR beta families, the public ones yielded a cumulative frequency that identified carriers of CMV plus the relevant HLA. What dominated the ex vivo response were HLA-C-restricted CMV-specific TCR beta clonotypes.

Each CDR3 protein gets one entry after TCRdb re-called the reads with MiXCR. In the table there are about 470,000 distinct CDR3 sequences, under 55% of which are singletons. Turning to this clonotype: Its cognate antigen is unknown.

The material sequenced was cultured PBMCs, taken from culture after CMV antigen stimulation. The TCR comes from a human donor in good health (CMV status not recorded). Some clones in this sample may be carry-over from other donors' samples. The chain couples TRBV5-1 to TRBJ1-6, with D unresolved. In DNA form, the CDR3 reads TGCGCCAGCAGCCCGCGGCAGATTTATAATTCACCCCTCCACTTT. Translated, it gives CASSPRQIYNSPLHF.